Listed below are T cell receptor beta chains from one sample, sequenced in a study of technical replicates of blood from a handful of donors. Clones were read by immunoSEQ multiplex PCR, and TCRdb kept only the in-frame ones, dropping some. The sample has around 69,000 clones, approximately 97% seen once. Sample: T cells isolated from PBMCs. These TCRs come from a human donor in good health. The CDR3 runs from the conserved cysteine through the conserved F or W. D genes are given only for firm matches. The size entry is marked missing in some rows and otherwise reads once, few, many or a size class.

j_call d_call v_call clone_size cdr3_aa cdr3_nt
TRBJ1-1 TRBD1 TRBV15 - CATRQDRPNTEAFF TGTGCCACCAGACAGGACAGGCCGAACACTGAAGCTTTCTTT
TRBJ2-7 TRBD1 TRBV7-8 - CASSLGIGQGSSYEQYF TGTGCCAGCAGCTTAGGTATTGGACAGGGGTCCTCCTACGAGCAGTACTTC
TRBJ1-1 - TRBV7-9 - CASSLVGSTEAFF TGTGCCAGCAGCTTAGTGGGGAGCACTGAAGCTTTCTTT
TRBJ1-3 - TRBV5-1 - CASSPEPGVGNTIYF TGCGCCAGCAGCCCCGAACCGGGGGTGGGAAACACCATATATTTT
TRBJ1-1 - TRBV5-1 - CASRDTVDAFF TGCGCCAGCAGGGACACGGTGGATGCTTTCTTT
TRBJ1-4 - TRBV11-3 - CASSYGTNEKLFF TGTGCCAGCAGCTACGGAACTAATGAAAAACTGTTTTTT
TRBJ2-2 TRBD1 TRBV5-1 - CASSWTGVLKEAGELFF TGCGCCAGCAGCTGGACAGGGGTTTTAAAGGAGGCCGGGGAGCTGTTTTTT
TRBJ1-2 TRBD1 TRBV11-2 - CASSYSIGDQGAYGYTF TGTGCCAGCAGCTACTCCATCGGGGACCAGGGGGCCTATGGCTACACCTTC
TRBJ1-2 - TRBV5-8 - CASSLGADLYGYTF TGTGCCAGCAGCTTGGGGGCAGACCTCTATGGCTACACCTTC
TRBJ2-1 - TRBV4-1 - CASSQRGYEQFF TGCGCCAGCAGCCAACGGGGTTATGAGCAGTTCTTC
TRBJ1-2 TRBD1 TRBV6-5 - CASSRQGRSGYTF TGTGCCAGCAGTCGACAGGGGCGTAGTGGCTACACCTTC
TRBJ1-5 TRBD1 TRBV19 - CASSTWTGGRNQPQHF TGTGCCAGTAGTACCTGGACAGGGGGCCGCAATCAGCCCCAGCATTTT
TRBJ2-2 TRBD2 TRBV28 - CAHQDSGSGFYTGELFF TGTGCCCACCAAGACAGCGGGAGTGGGTTTTACACCGGGGAGCTGTTTTTT
TRBJ2-3 TRBD2 TRBV7-9 - CASSPREGFDTQYF TGTGCCAGCAGCCCCCGGGAGGGGTTCGATACGCAGTATTTT
TRBJ2-7 - TRBV27 once CASSFAGQRLYEQYF TGTGCCAGCAGTTTTGCGGGACAGAGACTCTACGAGCAGTACTTC
TRBJ2-1 - TRBV5-4 once CASSLGGPDNEQFF TGTGCCAGCAGCTTGGGGGGGCCCGACAATGAGCAGTTCTTC
TRBJ2-3 - TRBV14 - CASSPSPLSTDTQYF TGTGCCAGCAGCCCGTCCCCTTTAAGCACAGATACGCAGTATTTT
TRBJ2-1 - TRBV5-4 - CASSLFTERNEQFF TGTGCCAGCAGCTTGTTTACAGAAAGGAATGAGCAGTTCTTC
TRBJ2-1 - TRBV25-1 - CASSEFDSDPAQFF TGTGCCAGCAGTGAATTCGATAGCGACCCAGCGCAGTTCTTC
TRBJ2-2 - TRBV19 - CASSIGGMNTGELFF TGTGCCAGTAGTATAGGAGGAATGAACACCGGGGAGCTGTTTTTT
TRBJ2-7 - TRBV2 - CASRGVNSYEQYF TGTGCCAGCAGGGGCGTTAACTCCTACGAGCAGTACTTC
TRBJ2-3 TRBD2 TRBV9 once CASSVGVSAAGGLDTQYF TGTGCCAGCAGCGTAGGGGTAAGCGCAGCGGGGGGGCTGGATACGCAGTATTTT
TRBJ1-4 - TRBV6-1 once CASSEDLQGWYEKLFF TGTGCCAGCAGTGAAGACCTCCAGGGGTGGTATGAAAAACTGTTTTTT
TRBJ1-5 TRBD1 TRBV30 - CAGSDRGEDSNQPQHF TGTGCCGGATCAGACAGGGGCGAGGATAGCAATCAGCCCCAGCATTTT
TRBJ2-1 TRBD2 TRBV6-1 - CASSDGSLAGYNEQFF TGTGCCAGCAGTGACGGTAGTCTAGCGGGGTACAATGAGCAGTTCTTC
TRBJ1-5 TRBD1 TRBV6-1 - CASSETTGRVSQPQHF TGTGCCAGCAGTGAAACGACAGGGCGTGTGAGCCAGCCCCAGCATTTT
TRBJ1-4 - TRBV7-9 - CASSSRSGAEKLFF TGTGCCAGCAGCTCCCGGAGTGGTGCGGAAAAACTGTTTTTT
TRBJ1-4 - TRBV27 - CASSSRDSNEKLFF TGTGCCAGCAGTTCGCGGGACTCTAATGAAAAACTGTTTTTT
TRBJ2-1 - TRBV4-1 - CASSQADFLASGEQFF TGCGCCAGCAGCCAAGCCGACTTCCTAGCGTCAGGAGAGCAGTTCTTC
TRBJ2-7 - TRBV18 - CASSPRGYRSSYEQYF TGTGCCAGCTCACCACGGGGTTACAGGAGCTCCTACGAGCAGTACTTC
TRBJ2-4 TRBD2 TRBV2 - CASRASGSFLFSKNIQYF TGTGCCAGCAGGGCTAGCGGGAGTTTTCTTTTTAGCAAAAACATTCAGTACTTC
TRBJ1-1 - TRBV11-1 - CASSLTAAMENTEAFF TGTGCCAGCAGCTTAACAGCGGCGATGGAGAACACTGAAGCTTTCTTT
TRBJ2-3 - TRBV9 - CASSVVPGEGDTQYF TGTGCCAGCAGCGTTGTGCCAGGGGAGGGGGATACGCAGTATTTT
TRBJ1-2 - TRBV4-2 once CASSQAQDYRYTF TGTGCCAGCAGCCAAGCCCAGGACTATCGCTACACCTTC
TRBJ2-5 - TRBV9 once CASSVLSGETQYF TGTGCCAGCAGCGTCCTAAGCGGGGAGACCCAGTACTTC
TRBJ1-2 - TRBV6-6 once CASSLPGTNYGYTF TGTGCCAGCAGTCTCCCCGGGACAAACTATGGCTACACCTTC
TRBJ2-7 TRBD1 TRBV6-5 - CASRKQGYEQYF TGTGCCAGCAGAAAACAGGGGTACGAGCAGTACTTC
TRBJ2-1 - TRBV4-1 - CASSQVGSEQFF TGCGCCAGCAGCCAAGTGGGGAGCGAGCAGTTCTTC
TRBJ2-1 - TRBV2 - CASTNRGGSYNEQFF TGTGCCAGCACCAACAGGGGGGGCTCCTACAATGAGCAGTTCTTC
TRBJ2-2 - TRBV6-6 - CASSSQATDTGELFF TGTGCCAGCAGTTCCCAGGCGACGGACACCGGGGAGCTGTTTTTT
TRBJ1-2 - TRBV11-1 - CASSVHRTPRGGYTF TGTGCCAGCAGCGTCCACAGGACCCCAAGAGGTGGCTACACCTTC
TRBJ1-5 TRBD1 TRBV6-6 - CASKKTGGGNQPQHF TGTGCCAGCAAAAAGACAGGGGGCGGCAATCAGCCCCAGCATTTT
TRBJ1-1 - TRBV19 - CASSIDLSGHTEAFF TGTGCCAGTAGTATAGATCTGAGCGGGCACACTGAAGCTTTCTTT
TRBJ1-2 - TRBV7-9 - CASSSRGAPGYTF TGTGCCAGCAGCTCCCGGGGGGCGCCGGGCTACACCTTC
TRBJ2-7 TRBD2 TRBV7-9 - CASSLALREEQYF TGTGCCAGCAGCTTAGCGCTGCGGGAGGAGCAGTACTTC
TRBJ2-3 - TRBV28 - CASSDRTDTDTQYF TGTGCCAGCAGTGATCGGACAGACACAGATACGCAGTATTTT
TRBJ2-2 - TRBV28 - CASSTSPGSLTDGELFF TGTGCCAGCAGTACCTCGCCGGGATCCTTAACGGACGGGGAGCTGTTTTTT
TRBJ1-5 TRBD1 TRBV9 - CASSSGTGVSNQPQHF TGTGCCAGCAGCTCCGGGACAGGGGTTAGCAATCAGCCCCAGCATTTT
TRBJ1-3 TRBD1 TRBV28 - CASRGQGAGNTIYF TGTGCCAGCAGGGGACAGGGGGCTGGAAACACCATATATTTT
TRBJ2-3 TRBD2 TRBV7-9 - CASSSRGLAGARDTQYF TGTGCCAGCAGCTCACGGGGACTAGCGGGGGCCAGAGATACGCAGTATTTT
TRBJ2-7 - TRBV2 - CASEGGGLYYEQYF TGTGCCAGTGAGGGGGGGGGTTTGTACTACGAGCAGTACTTC
TRBJ1-2 - TRBV30 - CAWSQDGLRSYGYTF TGTGCCTGGAGCCAGGACGGACTTCGGAGTTATGGCTACACCTTC
TRBJ2-6 - TRBV27 - CASSPPTVFSGANVLTF TGTGCCAGCAGTCCACCGACAGTTTTCTCTGGGGCCAACGTCCTGACTTTC
TRBJ2-1 - TRBV6-5 - CASTNPGVEQFF TGTGCCAGCACTAACCCCGGGGTCGAGCAGTTCTTC
TRBJ2-2 - TRBV19 - CASSQVAVNTGELFF TGTGCCAGTAGTCAAGTGGCAGTCAACACCGGGGAGCTGTTTTTT